These 26 T cell receptor beta chains came from one sample sequenced in a study of blood T cell repertoires in COVID-19. The data were produced by immunoSEQ multiplex PCR, yet TCRdb's version contains in-frame clones alone and is incomplete. Among some 210,000 clones listed, approximately 84% were seen once. Sequences were obtained from peripheral blood. All receptors come from a woman between 50 and 59 years old with active or convalescent COVID-19.

This rearrangement joins TRBV7-9 to TRBJ2-3, with 7 bases fitting TRBD2. CDR1 and CDR2 from the germline V gene are SEHNR and FQNEAQ (reference sequence). Unmatched junction bases numbered 6, after V lost 2 bases and J lost 4 bases. This CDR3 spans 15 amino acids. CDR3 loop: CASSLLGGVSDTQYF. The CDR3 DNA reads as TGTGCCAGCAGCTTACTGGGAGGGGTCTCAGATACGCAGTATTTT.

V is TRBV28 and J is TRBJ1-4, with a possible D match to TRBD1 (5 bases). The V gene's germline CDR1 is MDHEN and CDR2 SYDVKM. The CDR3 loop spans 14 amino acids. V lost 2 bases and J lost 8, with 12 bases in between. CDR3 region: CASSLMGGGEKLFF. The CDR3 nucleotides read TGTGCCAGCAGTTTAATGGGGGGTGGCGAAAAACTGTTTTTT. Based on the CDR3 plus reference TRBV28 and TRBJ1-4, the full variable domain is DVKVTQSSRYLVKRTGEKVFLECVQDMDHENMFWYRQDPGLGLRLIYFSYDVKMKEKGDIPEGYSVSREKKERFSLILESASTNQTSMYLCASSLMGGGEKLFFGSGTQLSVL.

The chain uses TRBV4-1 and TRBJ2-5; the match to TRBD2 covers 12 bases. CDR1 is MGHRA, CDR2 YSYEKL, per germline. CDR3 length: 18 residues. V dropped 1 base and J dropped 4; count of bases not matched to a gene: 10. The CDR3 sequence is CASSQAPASGGARETQYF. CDR3 sequence (DNA): TGCGCCAGCAGCCAAGCCCCAGCTAGCGGGGGGGCGCGAGAGACCCAGTACTTC.

V gene TRBV6-5 combines with J gene TRBJ1-2, with 10 bases lining up with TRBD1. CDR1 is MNHEY and CDR2 is SVGAGI in the germline V gene. The CDR3 length is 15 residues. J lost 5 bases, V lost 2 bases, and 5 bases had no gene match. Written as DNA, the CDR3 is TGTGCCAGCAGTTACACGACAGGGGGCGAGTATGGCTACACCTTC. Its translation: CASSYTTGGEYGYTF.

This clone has just one count. The gene calls are TRBV11-2 and TRBJ1-2, with 7 positions matching TRBD1. Germline values: CDR1 SGHAT, CDR2 FQNNGV. With 1 base clipped from V and 10 bases from J, the junction kept 6 bases outside the gene matches. The CDR3 loop spans 13 amino acids. The CDR3 DNA is TGTGCCAGCAGCTTAGCCGGGACAGCGGACTACACCTTC. Amino acid sequence: CASSLAGTADYTF.

In DNA, the CDR3 is TGTGCCAGCAGCTTAGAAGGGGACTCGTACAATGAGCAGTTCTTC. Translation gives CASSLEGDSYNEQFF. The chain employs TRBV11-3 and TRBJ2-1; tentative D call: TRBD2 (6 bases). V was trimmed by 0 bases and J by 4 bases, leaving 10 bases between them. Germline V gene sequence: CDR1 SGHNT, CDR2 YENEEA. The CDR3 runs 15 residues.

The chain is built from TRBV28 and TRBJ2-7; 9 positions match TRBD2. V shed 9 bases, J shed 0 bases, and the junction held 18 bases outside the gene matches. In germline, CDR1 is MDHEN, CDR2 SYDVKM. The CDR3 runs to 18 residues. The DNA of the CDR3 is TGTGCCAGTGGTTTACGGGGCGCGCTAGCGGGGACCTCCTACGAGCAGTACTTC. Amino acids: CASGLRGALAGTSYEQYF.

V usage is TRBV6-4 and J usage is TRBJ2-2; 7 bases match TRBD1. The germline V gene has CDR1 MRHNA and CDR2 SNTAGT. The ends lost 0 bases at V and 6 bases at J; junction bases unmatched: 13. This CDR3 has 18 amino acids. The CDR3 spells CASSDSSFHRGDAGELFF. DNA of the CDR3: TGTGCCAGCAGTGACTCGAGTTTCCACAGGGGAGACGCCGGGGAGCTGTTTTTT.

J is TRBJ1-2 and V is TRBV24-1; D remains ambiguous. The V and J ends lost 4 bases and 1 base respectively, with 12 bases between them. CDR3 size: 15 residues. Germline CDR1 KGHDR, CDR2 SFDVKD. The CDR3 nucleotides are TGTGCCACCAGTGACCCTAGGCCGGATAACTATGGCTACACCTTC. It is translated as CATSDPRPDNYGYTF.

V usage is TRBV29-1 and J usage is TRBJ2-5; tentative D call: TRBD2 (7 bases). The CDR3 contains 14 residues. The V and J ends lost 5 bases and 4 bases respectively, with 17 bases between them. Germline CDR1 reads SQVTM; CDR2 reads ANQGSEA. The CDR3 DNA is TGCAGCGTTACGGACGGGGGGCTTCCAGAGACCCAGTACTTC. It is translated as CSVTDGGLPETQYF.

The rearrangement links TRBV6-6 to TRBJ1-5, with 7 bases fitting TRBD1. CDR1 and CDR2 (germline): MNHNY, SVGAGI (reference sequence). This CDR3 is built from 15 residues. With 0 bases clipped from V and 8 bases from J, the junction kept 7 bases outside the gene matches. CDR3 nucleotide sequence: TGTGCCAGCAGTTACTCGGTAGGGGGCGGTGAGCCCCAGCATTTT. It yields the protein CASSYSVGGGEPQHF.

The J gene is TRBJ2-2, the V gene TRBV27; D may be TRBD2 (5 bases). This CDR3 has 13 residues. Per germline, CDR1 MNHEY and CDR2 SMNVEV (reference sequence). V was pared by 6 bases and J by 6 bases, with 11 bases between. The CDR3, as DNA: TGTGCCAGCAGGCGACCCGGGGCCGGGGAGCTGTTTTTT. Translation: CASRRPGAGELFF.

The J gene is TRBJ2-2, the V gene TRBV5-1; TRBD2 is a possible D gene (5 bases). The CDR3 sequence is 19 residues long. Deletions cut 0 bases from V and 3 bases from J, with 21 bases between. Per germline, CDR1 SGHRS and CDR2 YFSETQ. In DNA form, the CDR3 reads TGCGCCAGCAGCTTGGCCATTGGGAGCGGACGGTGGGACACCGGGGAGCTGTTTTTT. It codes for CASSLAIGSGRWDTGELFF.

The CDR3 DNA reads as TGTGCCAGCAGTCCACCCCGGGGGAGCTCCTACAATGAGCAGTTCTTC. Translated: CASSPPRGSSYNEQFF. The J gene is TRBJ2-1, the V gene TRBV27; tentative D call: TRBD2 (6 bases). CDR3 length: 16 residues. The V end was cut by 5 bases, the J end by 0 bases, with 14 bases between. The germline gives CDR1 MNHEY, CDR2 SMNVEV (reference sequence).

The chain combines TRBV9 with TRBJ1-3, with D possibly TRBD1 on 6 matching bases. V shed 4 bases and J shed 5 bases, with 13 bases lying between them. CDR1 and CDR2 from the germline V gene are SGDLS and YYNGEE. This CDR3 region has 14 residues. In DNA, the CDR3 is TGTGCCAGCAGCTCCACAGGGACTAGAAACACCATATATTTT. As protein: CASSSTGTRNTIYF. Supplemented by reference TRBV9 and TRBJ1-3, the full variable domain reads DSGVTQTPKHLITATGQRVTLRCSPRSGDLSVYWYQQSLDQGLQFLIQYYNGEERAKGNILERFSAQQFPDLHSELNLSSLELGDSALYFCASSSTGTRNTIYFGEGSWLTVV.

This chain joins TRBV5-6 and TRBJ1-2; perhaps TRBD1 as D (5 bases). Trimming left V 1 base short and J 2 bases short, with 12 bases between. Germline V CDR1 and CDR2: SGHDT, YYEEEE. The CDR3 consists of 15 residues. CDR3 sequence reads: CASSLTGGSNYGYTF. CDR3 DNA sequence: TGTGCCAGCAGCTTGACGGGGGGATCGAACTATGGCTACACCTTC.

The chain employs TRBV27 and TRBJ2-1; possible D gene TRBD1, 6 bases. Germline V gives CDR1 MNHEY, CDR2 SMNVEV (reference sequence). The CDR3 has 15 residues. V was clipped by 6 bases and J by 7 bases, with 19 bases between them. The CDR3 region has the DNA TGTGCCAGCAGCCCCCCCTCCTTGGGGGCGAATGAGCAGTTCTTC. This sequence encodes CASSPPSLGANEQFF.

Only a few counts were recorded for this clone. The genes are TRBV18 and TRBJ1-3; TRBD1 is a possible D gene (6 bases). From germline, CDR1 is KGHSH and CDR2 LQKENI. V was pared by 3 bases and J by 0 bases, with 15 bases between. This CDR3 region has 17 residues. CDR3 sequence reads: CASSPPGGQSSGNTIYF. As DNA, the CDR3 is TGTGCCAGCTCACCGCCCGGGGGGCAGAGCTCTGGAAACACCATATATTTT.

Turning to this clone: Other DNA sequences in the sample encode the same CDR3. This CDR3 reads CASSPDRGGNQPQHF. The CDR3 bases are TGTGCCAGCTCACCCGACAGGGGCGGGAATCAGCCCCAGCATTTT. The chain uses TRBV18 and TRBJ1-5, with 8 positions matching TRBD1. V gave up 3 bases and J gave up 4 bases; unmatched junction bases: 5. Germline CDR1 reads KGHSH; CDR2 reads LQKENI. The CDR3 is 15 amino acids.

This clone came up once. The chain recombines TRBV5-1 with TRBJ1-2, with TRBD1 matching over 11 bases. Looked up from germline, CDR1 is SGHRS and CDR2 is YFSETQ. The CDR3 runs 15 residues. The V segment lost 3 bases and the J segment 7 bases; nucleotides outside the gene matches: 8. The chain's CDR3 is CASSSNGQGALGYTF. DNA of the CDR3: TGCGCCAGCAGCTCAAATGGACAGGGGGCTCTTGGCTACACCTTC.

The chain employs TRBV10-2 and TRBJ1-6, with D perhaps matching TRBD1 (5 bases). Germline CDR1 WSHSY, CDR2 SAAADI. Trimming took off 8 bases at V and 0 bases at J, with 14 bases between the two ends. The CDR3 extends over 16 amino acids. The CDR3, as DNA: TGCGCCAGCGGGGGGGGACCGAGCTCCTATAATTCACCCCTCCACTTT. It is translated as CASGGGPSSYNSPLHF.

V and J are TRBV30 and TRBJ1-1, with D perhaps matching TRBD1 (5 bases). CDR3 length: 13 amino acids. Germline values: CDR1 GTSNPN, CDR2 SVGIG (reference sequence). With 4 bases removed from V and 0 bases from J, the gap between germline ends came to 9 bases. The DNA for the CDR3 is TGTGCCTGGACAGGGCACCTGAACACTGAAGCTTTCTTT. It codes for CAWTGHLNTEAFF.

This clone was detected a few times. The chain recombines TRBV2 with TRBJ1-1; 10 positions match TRBD1. Germline V gene data show CDR1 as SNHLY and CDR2 as FYNNEI. This CDR3 comprises 15 residues. V dropped 5 bases and J dropped 3; count of bases not matched to a gene: 6. The CDR3 reads CASSRDRGGDTEAFF. Written as DNA, the CDR3 is TGTGCCAGCAGTAGGGACAGGGGTGGGGACACTGAAGCTTTCTTT.

V and J are TRBV19 and TRBJ1-1, with 8 bases fitting TRBD1. Germline V CDR1 and CDR2: LNHDA, SQIVND (reference sequence). Germline trimming cut 7 bases from V and 5 bases from J; bases unmatched to any gene: 9. This CDR3 region has 14 residues. The CDR3 here is CASISGGSGTEAFF. The CDR3 nucleotides are TGTGCCAGTATTTCAGGGGGCTCGGGGACTGAAGCTTTCTTT.

The rearrangement links TRBV29-1 to TRBJ2-1, with D maybe TRBD1 (6 bases). The V gene's germline CDR1 is SQVTM and CDR2 ANQGSEA. The CDR3 loop spans 13 amino acids. The V end lost 6 bases, the J end lost 6 bases, and 15 bases lay between the germline ends. In nucleotides, the CDR3 is TGCAGCGTGCCACAGGGTAATCGCAATGAGCAGTTCTTC. Its translation is CSVPQGNRNEQFF.

CDR3 nucleotides: TGTGCCAGCTCACCACGATGGGACAACTCCTACGAGCAGTACTTC. Amino acid sequence: CASSPRWDNSYEQYF. This chain uses TRBV18 with TRBJ2-7; TRBD1 is a possible D gene (6 bases). Germline CDR1 is KGHSH and CDR2 is LQKENI. CDR3 length equals 15 residues. The germline V and J ends were trimmed by 1 base and 0 bases, with 10 bases remaining between them. Drawing the rest from reference TRBV18 and TRBJ2-7, the complete variable domain is NAGVMQNPRHLVRRRGQEARLRCSPMKGHSHVYWYRQLPEEGLKFMVYLQKENIIDESGMPKERFSAEFPKEGPSILRIQQVVRGDSAAYFCASSPRWDNSYEQYFGPGTRLTVT.